This T cell receptor beta chain came from a study of CD8+CD57+ T cells in acquired aplastic anemia. At the level of the study: Isolated CD4+ and CD8+ cells, once sorted, yielded DNA averaging roughly 3 ug.

Genomic DNA acted as the template from which TCR beta VDJ combination and CDR3 sequence profiling were carried out. TCRdb re-analysed the reads in MiXCR, keeping a single row per CDR3 protein. The table has 130,000 or so distinct CDR3 sequences, 40% seen once; the top ten hold about 2.7%. Patients chosen for sequencing had shown CD8+CD57+ cell expansion by flow cytometry. Patients uniformly had severe acquired aplastic anemia. At blood sampling, none of the patients had yet received therapy. Trimming removed 7 bases at V and 4 bases at J, with 7 bases between. This CDR3 contains 11 residues. Germline V gene lookup returns CDR1 SNHLY and CDR2 FYNNEI.

The sequencing input was sorted CD4+, CD8+, or CD8+CD57+ T cells (not recorded which) from PBMCs. The origin of this receptor is a human donor with aplastic anemia. V is TRBV2 and J is TRBJ2-5; D is unclear. The CDR3, as DNA: TGTGCCAGCAACGGTGGAGAGACCCAGTACTTC. Protein: CASNGGETQYF. The variable domain in full, completed from reference TRBV2 and TRBJ2-5, reads EPEVTQTPSHQVTQMGQEVILRCVPISNHLYFYWYRQILGQKVEFLVSFYNNEISEKSEIFDDQFSVERPDGSNFTLKIRSTKLEDSAMYFCASNGGETQYFGPGTRLLVL.